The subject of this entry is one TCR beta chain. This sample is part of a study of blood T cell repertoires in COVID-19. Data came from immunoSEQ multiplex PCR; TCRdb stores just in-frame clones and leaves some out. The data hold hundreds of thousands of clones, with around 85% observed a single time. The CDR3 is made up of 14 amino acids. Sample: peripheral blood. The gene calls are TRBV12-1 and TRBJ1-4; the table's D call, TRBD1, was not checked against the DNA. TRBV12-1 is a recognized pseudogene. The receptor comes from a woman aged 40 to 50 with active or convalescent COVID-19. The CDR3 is CASSFSRVNEKLFF. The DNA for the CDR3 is TGTGCCAGCAGCTTTTCCAGGGTTAATGAAAAACTGTTTTTT.